The sequence of this TCR beta chain was determined in a study of control samples from healthy donors and cancer patients. In germline, CDR1 is SQVTM, CDR2 ANQGSEA. Trimming took off 5 bases at V and 3 bases at J, with 11 bases between the two ends. The CDR3 loop spans 13 amino acids. Generated by immunoSEQ multiplex PCR, the TCRdb table keeps only in-frame clones and is missing some. The sample yields some 220,000 clones, just under 95% seen once. The rearrangement joins TRBV29-1 to TRBJ1-5; maybe TRBD1 (5 bases). The TCR sequence derives from a man aged 50 to 59 in good health. Sample: blood. CDR3 loop: CSVSPGLNQPQHF. CDR3 bases: TGCAGCGTTTCTCCGGGGCTCAATCAGCCCCAGCATTTT.